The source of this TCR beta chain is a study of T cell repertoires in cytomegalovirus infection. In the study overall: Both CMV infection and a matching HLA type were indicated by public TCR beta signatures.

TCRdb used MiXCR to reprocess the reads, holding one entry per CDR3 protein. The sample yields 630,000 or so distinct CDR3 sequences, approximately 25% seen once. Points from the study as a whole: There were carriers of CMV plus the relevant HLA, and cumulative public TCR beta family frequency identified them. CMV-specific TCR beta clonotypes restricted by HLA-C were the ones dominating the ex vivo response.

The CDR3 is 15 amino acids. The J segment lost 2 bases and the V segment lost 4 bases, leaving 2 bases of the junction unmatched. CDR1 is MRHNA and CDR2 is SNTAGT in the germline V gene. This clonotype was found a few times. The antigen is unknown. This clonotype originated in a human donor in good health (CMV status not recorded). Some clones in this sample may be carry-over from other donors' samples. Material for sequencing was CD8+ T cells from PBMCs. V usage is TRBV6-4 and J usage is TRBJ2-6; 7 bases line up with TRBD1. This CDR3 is CASSGGGAGANVLTF. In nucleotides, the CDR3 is TGTGCCAGCAGTGGAGGGGGCGCTGGGGCCAACGTCCTGACTTTC.